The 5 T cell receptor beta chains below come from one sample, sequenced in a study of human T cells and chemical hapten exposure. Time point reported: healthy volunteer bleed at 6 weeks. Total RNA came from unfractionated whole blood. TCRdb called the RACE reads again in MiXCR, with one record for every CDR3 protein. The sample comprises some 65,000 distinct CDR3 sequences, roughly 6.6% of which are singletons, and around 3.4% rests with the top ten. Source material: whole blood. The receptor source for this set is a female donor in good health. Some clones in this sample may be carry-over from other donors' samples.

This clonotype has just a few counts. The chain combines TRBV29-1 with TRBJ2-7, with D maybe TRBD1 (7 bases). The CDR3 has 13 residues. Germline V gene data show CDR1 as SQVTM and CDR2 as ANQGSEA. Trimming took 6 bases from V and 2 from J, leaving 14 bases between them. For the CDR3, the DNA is TGCAGCGTCATCAGGGGGGAGACCTACGAGCAGTACTTC. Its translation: CSVIRGETYEQYF.

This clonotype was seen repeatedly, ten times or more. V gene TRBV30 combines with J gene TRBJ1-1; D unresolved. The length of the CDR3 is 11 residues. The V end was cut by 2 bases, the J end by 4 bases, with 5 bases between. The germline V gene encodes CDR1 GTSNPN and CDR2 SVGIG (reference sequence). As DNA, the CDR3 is TGTGCCTGGAGTCAAGGCACTGAAGCTTTCTTT. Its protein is CAWSQGTEAFF.

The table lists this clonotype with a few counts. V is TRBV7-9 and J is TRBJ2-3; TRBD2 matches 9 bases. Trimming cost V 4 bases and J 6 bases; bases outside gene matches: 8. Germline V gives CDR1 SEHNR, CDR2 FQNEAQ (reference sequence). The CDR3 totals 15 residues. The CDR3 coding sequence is TGTGCCAGCAGCTCCCAAGCGGGAGGTACCGATACGCAGTATTTT. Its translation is CASSSQAGGTDTQYF.

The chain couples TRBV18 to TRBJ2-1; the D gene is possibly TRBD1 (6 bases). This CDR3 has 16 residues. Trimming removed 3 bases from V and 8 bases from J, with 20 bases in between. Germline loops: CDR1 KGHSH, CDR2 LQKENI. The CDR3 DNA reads TGTGCCAGCTCACCTCTAGGGGGATCAGTGGGGGATGAGCAGTTCTTC. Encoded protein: CASSPLGGSVGDEQFF. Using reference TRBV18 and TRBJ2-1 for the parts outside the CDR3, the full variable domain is NAGVMQNPRHLVRRRGQEARLRCSPMKGHSHVYWYRQLPEEGLKFMVYLQKENIIDESGMPKERFSAEFPKEGPSILRIQQVVRGDSAAYFCASSPLGGSVGDEQFFGPGTRLTVL.

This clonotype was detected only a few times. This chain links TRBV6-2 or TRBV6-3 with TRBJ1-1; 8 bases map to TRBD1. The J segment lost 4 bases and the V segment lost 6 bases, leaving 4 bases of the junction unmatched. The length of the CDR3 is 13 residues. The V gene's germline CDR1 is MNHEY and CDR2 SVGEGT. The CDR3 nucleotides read TGTGCCAGCAGGAGGACAGGGACCACTGAAGCTTTCTTT. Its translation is CASRRTGTTEAFF.